This is a list of T cell receptor beta chains from one sample in a study of CD8+CD57+ T cells in acquired aplastic anemia. TCRdb reprocessed the reads with MiXCR, giving one entry per CDR3 protein. The sample lists 200,000 to 300,000 distinct CDR3 sequences; roughly 82% were seen once. The sample taken for sequencing was sorted CD4+, CD8+, or CD8+CD57+ T cells (not recorded which) from PBMCs. Every receptor here comes from a human donor with aplastic anemia. CDR3s include the opening cysteine and the closing phenylalanine or tryptophan. The D gene is left open where the match is weak. The size field is filled for only some rows; it gives once, few, many or a size class.

size: NA
D: NA
V: TRBV7-8
J: TRBJ2-2
CDR3: CASCSGLECDGELFF
DNA: TGTGCCAGCTGCAGCGGGCTGGAGTGCGACGGGGAGCTGTTTTTT

size: NA
D: NA
V: TRBV9
J: TRBJ2-3
CDR3: CASSLGGDPETHDF
DNA: TGTGCCAGCAGCTTAGGGGGAGATCCCGAGACGCATGATTTT

size: NA
D: TRBD1
V: TRBV2
J: TRBJ2-5
CDR3: CASRMDRGPETQYF
DNA: TGTGCCAGCAGGATGGACAGGGGGCCTGAGACCCAGTACTTC

size: NA
D: NA
V: TRBV7-9
J: TRBJ2-3
CDR3: CASGFGGTDGRYF
DNA: TGTGCCAGCGGCTTTGGGGGAACAGATGGGAGGTATTTT

size: NA
D: NA
V: TRBV5-6
J: TRBJ2-1
CDR3: CASSFSSEQFF
DNA: TGTGCCAGCAGCTTTTCTTCCGAGCAGTTCTTC

size: NA
D: NA
V: TRBV9
J: TRBJ1-5
CDR3: CASSVNQPQHF
DNA: TGTGCCAGCAGCGTCAATCAGCCCCAGCATTTT

size: NA
D: NA
V: TRBV15
J: TRBJ2-7
CDR3: CATSRGSEQREQYF
DNA: TGTGCCACCAGCAGAGGCAGCGAGCAACGCGAGCAGTACTTC

size: NA
D: NA
V: TRBV7-9
J: TRBJ2-5
CDR3: CAGQRARETQYFEYF
DNA: NA

size: NA
D: NA
V: TRBV7-2
J: TRBJ2-6
CDR3: CASSAGSRSPPHFLTF
DNA: TGTGCCAGCAGCGCAGGTTCTAGGTCACCCCCCCACTTTCTGACTTTC

size: once
D: NA
V: TRBV29-1
J: TRBJ1-5
CDR3: CSDNQGYNQPQHF
DNA: TGCAGCGATAATCAGGGGTACAATCAGCCCCAGCATTTT

size: NA
D: NA
V: TRBV19
J: TRBJ2-7
CDR3: CASSPTLMGEQYF
DNA: TGTGCCAGCAGCCCGACACTTATGGGAGAGCAGTACTTC

size: NA
D: TRBD2
V: TRBV10-2
J: TRBJ2-1
CDR3: CASSVASGITEQFF
DNA: TGTGCCAGCAGTGTCGCTAGCGGGATTACTGAGCAGTTCTTC

size: NA
D: NA
V: TRBV9
J: TRBJ2-4
CDR3: CASSVSVMGNIQYF
DNA: TGTGCCAGCAGCGTAAGTGTGATGGGGAACATTCAGTACTTC

size: once
D: NA
V: TRBV24-1
J: TRBJ2-2
CDR3: CATCARNTGELFF
DNA: TGTGCCACCTGTGCCAGGAACACCGGGGAGCTGTTTTTT

size: NA
D: NA
V: TRBV20-1
J: TRBJ2-5
CDR3: CRGSEQETQYF
DNA: TGCAGAGGCAGCGAGCAAGAGACCCAGTACTTC

size: NA
D: NA
V: TRBV5-8
J: TRBJ2-5
CDR3: CASSFGGTWGETQYF
DNA: TGTGCCAGCAGTTTTGGGGGGACTTGGGGAGAGACCCAGTACTTC

size: NA
D: NA
V: TRBV7-8
J: TRBJ2-2
CDR3: CASSFVRRTGEQFF
DNA: TGTGCCAGCAGCTTTGTGCGACGTACCGGTGAGCAGTTTTTT

size: NA
D: TRBD1
V: TRBV6-1
J: TRBJ2-7
CDR3: CASRVPGTGEDYEQYF
DNA: TGTGCCAGCAGGGTTCCCGGGACAGGGGAGGACTACGAGCAGTACTTC

size: NA
D: NA
V: TRBV7-3
J: TRBJ2-7
CDR3: CASCSSLGGNERTF
DNA: TGTGCCAGCTGCTCCTCACTGGGTGGAAACGAGCGTACCTTC

size: NA
D: NA
V: TRBV7-2
J: TRBJ1-5
CDR3: CASSQDLSSNPPQHF
DNA: TGTGCCAGCAGCCAAGACCTAAGTAGCAATCCGCCCCAGCATTTT

size: NA
D: NA
V: TRBV7-3
J: TRBJ2-7
CDR3: CASSGWGGAQEEYF
DNA: TGTGCCAGCAGCGGCTGGGGCGGAGCGCAAGAGGAATACTTC

size: NA
D: NA
V: TRBV9
J: TRBJ2-7
CDR3: CASSFRREGSDQYF
DNA: TGTGCCAGCAGCTTTCGCCGAGAAGGGTCCGACCAGTACTTC

size: NA
D: NA
V: TRBV24-1
J: TRBJ2-1
CDR3: CASSVLRGASDAQFF
DNA: TGTGCCAGCAGTGTCCTTAGAGGAGCGTCCGATGCGCAGTTCTTT

size: NA
D: NA
V: TRBV19
J: TRBJ1-5
CDR3: CASSIVGTGINQPQHF
DNA: TGTGCCAGTAGTATAGTGGGAACGGGGATTAATCAGCCCCAGCATTTT

size: NA
D: NA
V: TRBV10-3
J: TRBJ1-2
CDR3: CAISEPGGGYGYTF
DNA: TGTGCCATCAGTGAACCAGGAGGGGGCTATGGCTACACCTTC

size: NA
D: NA
V: TRBV20-1
J: TRBJ2-1
CDR3: CSAKAAFAGLSNEQFF
DNA: TGCAGTGCTAAAGCAGCCTTCGCGGGACTGTCGAATGAGCAGTTCTTC

size: NA
D: TRBD1
V: TRBV7-3
J: TRBJ2-3
CDR3: CASSSDTGVHPDPQYF
DNA: TGTGCCAGCAGCTCCGACACAGGGGTTCACCCAGACCCGCAGTATTTT

size: NA
D: NA
V: TRBV15
J: TRBJ2-7
CDR3: CATSGRSQHYEQYF
DNA: TGTGCCACCAGCGGCCGGAGCCAGCACTACGAGCAGTACTTC

size: NA
D: NA
V: TRBV7-9
J: TRBJ2-1
CDR3: CASSLASGHNEQFF
DNA: TGTGCCAGCAGCCTGGCCTCGGGCCACAATGAGCAGTTCTTC

size: NA
D: NA
V: TRBV5-1
J: TRBJ1-1
CDR3: CASMRMGGVTEAFF
DNA: TGCGCCAGCATGCGAATGGGGGGCGTCACTGAAGCTTTCTTT

size: NA
D: NA
V: TRBV5-5
J: TRBJ1-1
CDR3: CASSLLLPGNTEAFF
DNA: TGTGCCAGCAGCTTGTTACTCCCAGGGAACACTGAAGCTTTCTTT